Below are 3 T cell receptor beta chains sequenced from a single sample in a study of blood T cell repertoires in COVID-19. Sequencing used immunoSEQ multiplex PCR; TCRdb keeps in-frame clones, though not all of them. This table has approximately 300,000 clones, 89% appearing once. Specimen: peripheral blood. The receptor set was obtained from a man between 18 and 29 years old who had recovered from COVID-19.

V is TRBV19 and J is TRBJ2-6; D is unclear. Germline V gene lookup returns CDR1 LNHDA and CDR2 SQIVND (reference sequence). V gave up 5 bases and J gave up 0 bases, with 20 bases separating them. The CDR3 loop spans 19 amino acids. Here the CDR3 reads CASSSILYFSYSGANVLTF. In DNA form, the CDR3 reads TGTGCCAGTAGTTCCATTTTGTACTTTTCCTACTCTGGGGCCAACGTCCTGACTTTC.

The V and J genes are TRBV7-9 and TRBJ1-2; D remains ambiguous. This CDR3 is 13 amino acids long. In germline, CDR1 is SEHNR, CDR2 FQNEAQ (reference sequence). The V and J ends lost 5 bases and 4 bases respectively, with 11 bases between them. The CDR3 region is CASSPSGVYGYTF. The CDR3, as DNA: TGTGCCAGCAGCCCCTCCGGGGTCTATGGCTACACCTTC.

CDR3 region: CASSLGRDSLEETQYF. CDR3 in DNA: TGTGCCAGCAGCTTAGGCCGAGACTCGTTAGAAGAGACCCAGTACTTC. The rearrangement links TRBV13 to TRBJ2-5; D gene unclear. Trimming cost V 0 bases and J 3 bases, with 14 bases left between them. The CDR3 consists of 16 residues. CDR1 and CDR2 (germline): PRHDT, FYEKMQ (reference sequence).